The 9 T cell receptor beta chains below all came from one sample that was sequenced in a study of early T cells in non-severe SARS-CoV-2 infection. A single record per CDR3 protein comes from TCRdb applying MiXCR to the 5' RACE reads. The table includes around 57,000 distinct CDR3 sequences, about 6% detected once. Sequenced here: whole blood, sampled at baseline. All receptors derive from an adult who was a healthcare worker with PCR-confirmed SARS-CoV-2 infection or an uninfected control (not recorded which).

This clonotype was counted at least ten times. The chain combines TRBV27 with TRBJ2-7; D may be TRBD1 (6 bases). CDR1 MNHEY and CDR2 SMNVEV come from the germline V gene (reference sequence). The CDR3 length is 13 residues. Between the trimmed V and J ends, which lost 5 bases and 5 bases, there was a span of 13 bases. The CDR3 loop is CASSTTGIHEQYF. Here the CDR3 DNA reads TGTGCCAGCAGTACTACAGGGATCCACGAGCAGTACTTC.

This clonotype was picked up a small number of times. The CDR3 bases are TGTGCCATCAGTGAAAATGGAGGGAACCTCTACGAGCAGTACTTC. Its translation is CAISENGGNLYEQYF. The rearrangement uses TRBV10-3 and TRBJ2-7; tentatively, D is TRBD2 (6 bases). Germline loops: CDR1 ENHRY, CDR2 SYGVKD. V lost 3 bases and J 3 bases, leaving 15 bases between the germline ends. This CDR3 contains 15 residues.

The V call is TRBV19, the J call TRBJ1-2; maybe TRBD1 (6 bases). CDR3 length: 14 amino acids. Looked up from germline, CDR1 is LNHDA and CDR2 is SQIVND (reference sequence). V was cut by 1 base and J by 8 bases, with 14 bases left in between. The DNA of the CDR3 is TGTGCCAGTAGTATAGTTCCACAGGGAGGCGGCTACACCTTC. As protein: CASSIVPQGGGYTF.

In this sample, this clonotype turned up a few times. CDR3 DNA: TGTGCCAGCAGCTTAGCAGACCACTCTGGGGCCAACGTCCTGACTTTC. Protein sequence: CASSLADHSGANVLTF. This rearrangement joins TRBV7-6 to TRBJ2-6; D uncertain. The CDR3 is 16 residues long. CDR1 is SGHVS, CDR2 FNYEAQ, per germline. The V end was cut by 0 bases, the J end by 0 bases, with 6 bases between.

The V and J genes are TRBV7-3 and TRBJ2-1, with 7 bases fitting TRBD2. The V segment lost 4 bases and the J segment 4 bases; nucleotides outside the gene matches: 13. Per germline, CDR1 SGHTA and CDR2 FQGTGA. The CDR3 runs 17 residues. CDR3 protein: CASSSARGGSSYNEQFF. The CDR3, as DNA: TGTGCCAGCAGCTCCGCAAGGGGCGGGAGCTCTTACAATGAGCAGTTCTTC.

This clonotype was picked up many times. The rearrangement links TRBV5-5 to TRBJ2-3, with a possible D match to TRBD2 (6 bases). From germline, CDR1 is SGHKS and CDR2 YYEKEE (reference sequence). The CDR3 length is 16 residues. The V gene lost 3 bases and the J gene lost 5 bases, with 19 bases spanning the gap. The DNA of the CDR3 is TGTGCCAGCAGCTACCGGGGAGAGCGGGCCCAAGATACGCAGTATTTT. Encoded protein: CASSYRGERAQDTQYF. Looking up the rest from reference TRBV5-5 and TRBJ2-3 gives the full variable domain: DAGVTQSPTHLIKTRGQQVTLRCSPISGHKSVSWYQQVLGQGPQFIFQYYEKEERGRGNFPDRFSARQFPNYSSELNVNALLLGDSALYLCASSYRGERAQDTQYFGPGTRLTVL.

The table lists this clonotype with many counts. The CDR3 coding sequence is TGTGCCAGCAGCTTAGGGGTCTTAGGCTACACCTTC. Protein: CASSLGVLGYTF. The chain combines TRBV7-2 with TRBJ1-2; D not resolved. This CDR3 contains 12 residues. The germline V and J ends were trimmed by 1 base and 8 bases, with 8 bases remaining between them. Germline V gene lookup returns CDR1 SGHTA and CDR2 FQGNSA.

The chain employs TRBV12-3 or TRBV12-4 and TRBJ2-5; D is unresolved. This CDR3 contains 11 residues. V was cut by 2 bases and J by 4 bases, with 2 bases left in between. This CDR3 reads CASSLLETQYF. The DNA for the CDR3 is TGTGCCAGCAGTTTATTAGAGACCCAGTACTTC.

This clonotype was counted only a few times. The chain recombines TRBV10-2 with TRBJ1-1; D may be TRBD1 (5 bases). CDR3 length equals 13 residues. V lost 6 bases, J lost 5 bases, and 13 bases lay in between. CDR1 and CDR2 from the germline V gene are WSHSY and SAAADI. The CDR3 spells CASRERKGTEAFF. The CDR3 DNA reads TGCGCCAGCAGGGAGAGAAAGGGGACTGAAGCTTTCTTT.